The TCR beta chain described here comes from a study of shared clonotypes between healthy human individuals. Overall study context: The study enrolled a couple of women and a few men aged 18 to 49.

J lost 3 bases, V lost 0 bases, and 10 bases had no gene match. Germline V gene sequence: CDR1 SGHVS, CDR2 FNYEAQ. The CDR3 length is 17 residues. Broader study findings: Tissue TCR repertoires likely differ from these blood-only repertoires.

A deep-level run was used for the assay. Profiled with immunoSEQ multiplex PCR; TCRdb holds only in-frame clones, not every one. The table includes hundreds of thousands of clones, almost 95% detected once. In the naive CD8 group, cells lacked CD45RO and were positively selected for CCR7, so terminally differentiated effector memory CD45RA+ cells were left out. A remark on this clone: Its cognate antigen is unknown.

The chain employs TRBV7-6 and TRBJ2-5, with TRBD2 identical over 7 bases. The sequencing input was naive CD8+ T cells sorted from blood. This TCR came from a man aged 25 to 40 in good health. The CDR3 sequence: CASSLAHEGLSKETQYF. The CDR3 DNA reads as TGTGCCAGCAGCTTAGCGCATGAGGGACTATCAAAAGAGACCCAGTACTTC.